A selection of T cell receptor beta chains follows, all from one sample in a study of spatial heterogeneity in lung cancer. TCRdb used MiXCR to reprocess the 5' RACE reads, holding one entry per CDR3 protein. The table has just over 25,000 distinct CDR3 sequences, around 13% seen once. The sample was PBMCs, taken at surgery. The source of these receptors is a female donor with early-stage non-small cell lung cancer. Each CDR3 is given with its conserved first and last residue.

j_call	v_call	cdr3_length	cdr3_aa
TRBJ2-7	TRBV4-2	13	CASSATGLDEQYF
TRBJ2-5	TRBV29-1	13	CSVNTEGPETQYF
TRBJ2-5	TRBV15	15	CATSIIPSSTETQYF
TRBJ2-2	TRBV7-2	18	CASSLDAGLAGGTGELFF
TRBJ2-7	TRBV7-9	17	CASSLAPGLAAPHEQYF
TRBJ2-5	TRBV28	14	CASSTASGQETQYF
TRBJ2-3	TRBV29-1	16	CSVEEIMGAGTDTQYF
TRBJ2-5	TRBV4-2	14	CASSQAVRDVTQYF
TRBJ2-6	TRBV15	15	CATSKSSSGANVLTF
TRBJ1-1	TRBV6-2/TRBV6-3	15	CASSLTRTGQTEAFF
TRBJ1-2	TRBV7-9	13	CASSPGQRYGYTF
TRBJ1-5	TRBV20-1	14	CSANPGQGMQPQHF
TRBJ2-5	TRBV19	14	CASSIRPFIETQYF
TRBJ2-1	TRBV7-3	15	CASSLLGGAGNEQFF
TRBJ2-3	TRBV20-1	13	CSARADRGNTQYF
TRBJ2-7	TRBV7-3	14	CASSSSGGHEEQYF
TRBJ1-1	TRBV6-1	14	CASSEAPGRSGAFF
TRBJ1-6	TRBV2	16	CASSEVMGQNDSPLHF
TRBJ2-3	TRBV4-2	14	CASSSYSSADTQYF
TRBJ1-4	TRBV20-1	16	CSARAAAGRPNEKLFF
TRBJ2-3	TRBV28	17	CASSSPLRLANADTQYF
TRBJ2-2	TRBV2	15	CASRGTGVNTGELFF
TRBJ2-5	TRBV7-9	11	CASSTIETQYF
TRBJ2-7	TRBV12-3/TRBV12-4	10	CASRQGGLYF
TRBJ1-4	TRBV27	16	CASSLITGRMNEKLFF
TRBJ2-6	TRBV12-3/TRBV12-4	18	CASSLGLAGGPGANVLTF
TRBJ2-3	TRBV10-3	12	CATGTGPDTQYF
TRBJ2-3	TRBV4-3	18	CASSQARLAGGNTDTQYF
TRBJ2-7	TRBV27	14	CASSKTGISYEQYF
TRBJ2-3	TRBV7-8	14	CASSKGMGTDTQYF
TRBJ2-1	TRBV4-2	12	CASSQVNNEQFF
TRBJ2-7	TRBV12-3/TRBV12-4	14	CASKAGTATYEQYF
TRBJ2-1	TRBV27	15	CASSLSGPSSDEQFF
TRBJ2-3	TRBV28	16	CASSSVGTGKMDTQYF
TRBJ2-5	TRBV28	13	CASRTVVKETQYF
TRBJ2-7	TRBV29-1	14	CSVEGKGRPYEQYF
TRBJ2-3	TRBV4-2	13	CASSQVLIDTQYF
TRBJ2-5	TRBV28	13	CASTLTGSGTQYF
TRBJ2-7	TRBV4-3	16	CASSPGVGDDSYEQYF
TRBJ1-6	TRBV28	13	CASSLPRGSPLHF